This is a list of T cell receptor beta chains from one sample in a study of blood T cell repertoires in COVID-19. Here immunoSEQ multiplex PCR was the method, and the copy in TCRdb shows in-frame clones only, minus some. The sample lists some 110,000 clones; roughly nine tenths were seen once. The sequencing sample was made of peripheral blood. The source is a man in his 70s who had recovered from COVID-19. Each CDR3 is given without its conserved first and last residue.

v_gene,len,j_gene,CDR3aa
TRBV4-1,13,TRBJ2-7,ASSQGTSGRYEQY
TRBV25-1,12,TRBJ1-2,ASSELGGQDGYT
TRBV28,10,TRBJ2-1,ASSSLINEQF
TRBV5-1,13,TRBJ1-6,ASRPETGVVSPLH
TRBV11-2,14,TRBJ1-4,ASSSYTGTGNEKLF
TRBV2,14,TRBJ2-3,ASSDPGGLAEDTQY
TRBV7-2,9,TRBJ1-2,ASSRDYGYT
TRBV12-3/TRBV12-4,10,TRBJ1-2,ASSFRGYGYT
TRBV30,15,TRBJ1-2,AWSAKSGTGYNYGYT
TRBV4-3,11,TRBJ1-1,ASSQDRVDVAF
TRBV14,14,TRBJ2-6,ASSQRGLSGANVLT
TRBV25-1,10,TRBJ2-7,ARGQGEYEQY
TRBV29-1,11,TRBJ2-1,SVEQDSYNEQF
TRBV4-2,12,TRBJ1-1,ASSLGTLNTEAF
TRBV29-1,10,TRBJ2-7,SVLQGAYEQY
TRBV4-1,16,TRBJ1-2,ASSQDAGQGALFYGYT
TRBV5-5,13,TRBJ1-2,ASSLFRGTNYGYT